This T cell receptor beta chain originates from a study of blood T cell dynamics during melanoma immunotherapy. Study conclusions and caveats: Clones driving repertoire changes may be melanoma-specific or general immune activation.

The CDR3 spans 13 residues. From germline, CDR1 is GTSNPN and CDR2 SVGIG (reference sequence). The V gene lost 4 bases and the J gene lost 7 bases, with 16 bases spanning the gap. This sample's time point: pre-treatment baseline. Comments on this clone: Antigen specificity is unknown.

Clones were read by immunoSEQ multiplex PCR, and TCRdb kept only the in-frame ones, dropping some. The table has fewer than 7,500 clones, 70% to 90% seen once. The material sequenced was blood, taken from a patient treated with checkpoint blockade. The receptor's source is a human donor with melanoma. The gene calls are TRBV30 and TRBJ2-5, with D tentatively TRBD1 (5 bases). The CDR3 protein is CAWTLGTDRTQYF. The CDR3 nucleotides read TGTGCCTGGACACTCGGAACTGACAGGACCCAGTACTTC.